Following are 14 T cell receptor beta chains from one sample sequenced in a study of OX40 agonist ivuxolimab in advanced cancers. TCRdb's table, derived via immunoSEQ multiplex PCR, lists solely in-frame clones and lacks some. The repertoire consists of tens of thousands of clones, with 80% to 85% occurring once and the leading ten covering approximately 7.2%. Material: CD4+ or CD8+ T cells sorted from blood, obtained in a trial of the OX40 agonist ivuxolimab. All receptors derive from an adult with an advanced solid tumor such as melanoma, head and neck, liver or kidney cancer.

The chain joins TRBV4-3 to TRBJ1-1, with a tentative D call TRBD1 (5 bases). V gave up 0 bases and J gave up 1 base, with 9 bases separating them. This CDR3 is built from 15 residues. CDR1 is LGHNA, CDR2 YSLEER, per germline. CDR3 bases: TGCGCCAGCAGCCAAGATCGTGGGGGGAACACTGAAGCTTTCTTT. Amino acid sequence: CASSQDRGGNTEAFF.

In regard to this clone: Other DNA variants within this sample encode the same CDR3. V is TRBV29-1 and J is TRBJ2-6; 8 bases agree with TRBD2. The CDR3 extends over 14 amino acids. The V gene end was trimmed by 6 bases and the J gene end by 1 base; junction bases not matched to a gene: 2. Per the germline V gene, CDR1 is SQVTM and CDR2 is ANQGSEA. In nucleotides, the CDR3 is TGCAGCGTGCGCGGGGGGTCTGGGGCCAACGTCCTGACTTTC. It codes for CSVRGGSGANVLTF.

J is TRBJ1-6 and V is TRBV7-2; maybe TRBD1 (5 bases). Trimming removed 2 bases at V and 7 bases at J, with 15 bases between. CDR1 and CDR2 from the germline V gene are SGHTA and FQGNSA. This CDR3 contains 16 residues. Written as DNA, the CDR3 is TGTGCCAGCAGCTTATTCCCCGGCAGGGTAAATTCACCCCTCCACTTT. Translation gives CASSLFPGRVNSPLHF.

V gene TRBV6-6 combines with J gene TRBJ1-1, with 9 bases identical to TRBD1. The J segment lost 8 bases and the V segment lost 2 bases, leaving 3 bases of the junction unmatched. Germline V gives CDR1 MNHNY, CDR2 SVGAGI (reference sequence). The CDR3 has 13 residues. The CDR3 DNA sequence: TGTGCCAGCAGTTACGGGGACAGGGTAGAAGCTTTCTTT. Amino acids: CASSYGDRVEAFF.

The rearrangement links TRBV5-6 to TRBJ2-7, with 7 bases that match TRBD1. CDR1 is SGHDT, CDR2 YYEEEE, per germline. The CDR3 contains 18 residues. Losses at the gene ends were 4 bases for V and 2 bases for J; bases not matched to a gene: 18. The chain's CDR3 is CASSGRLTGKKAAYEQYF. DNA for the CDR3: TGTGCCAGCAGCGGCCGCTTGACAGGGAAAAAGGCCGCCTACGAGCAGTACTTC. The full variable domain, completed using reference TRBV5-6 and TRBJ2-7, is DAGVTQSPTHLIKTRGQQVTLRCSPKSGHDTVSWYQQALGQGPQFIFQYYEEEERQRGNFPDRFSGHQFPNYSSELNVNALLLGDSALYLCASSGRLTGKKAAYEQYFGPGTRLTVT.

The chain uses TRBV7-8 and TRBJ1-1, with no clear D. The V end lost 1 base, the J end lost 3 bases, and 6 bases lay between the germline ends. The CDR3 runs to 13 residues. In germline, CDR1 is SGHVS, CDR2 FQNEAQ. CDR3 in DNA: TGTGCCAGCAGCTTAGTTAGCGACACTGAAGCTTTCTTT. Translated, it gives CASSLVSDTEAFF. Full variable domain (outside the CDR3, taken from reference TRBV7-8 and TRBJ1-1): GAGVSQSPRYKVAKRGQDVALRCDPISGHVSLFWYQQALGQGPEFLTYFQNEAQLDKSGLPSDRFFAERPEGSVSTLKIQRTQQEDSAVYLCASSLVSDTEAFFGQGTRLTVV.

The V call is TRBV28, the J call TRBJ1-2; D unclear. The CDR3 has 14 amino acids. Germline CDR1 is MDHEN and CDR2 is SYDVKM. Trimming left V 5 bases short and J 4 bases short, with 14 bases between. In nucleotides, the CDR3 is TGTGCCAGCAGTCCTCCTTTGTGGGGCTATGGCTACACCTTC. It specifies CASSPPLWGYGYTF.

The V call is TRBV7-2, the J call TRBJ2-1, with unresolved D. Germline values: CDR1 SGHTA, CDR2 FQGNSA. Trimming left V 5 bases short and J 1 base short, with 6 bases between. This CDR3 has 13 residues. CDR3 DNA: TGTGCCAGCAGCCAGGAGTCCTACAATGAGCAGTTCTTC. Its protein product is CASSQESYNEQFF.

This sequence joins TRBV28 and TRBJ1-2; D gene unclear. Trimming stripped 10 bases from V and 1 base from J, with 7 bases between. The CDR3 runs 11 residues. Germline CDR1 and CDR2: MDHEN and SYDVKM. This CDR3 is CATMNNYGYTF. In DNA, the CDR3 is TGTGCCACCATGAATAACTATGGCTACACCTTC.

This clone showed up just once. The gene calls are TRBV5-5 and TRBJ1-1, with D unclear. The CDR3 has 15 residues. With 1 base removed from V and 1 base from J, the gap between germline ends came to 11 bases. CDR1 SGHKS and CDR2 YYEKEE come from the germline V gene (reference sequence). The CDR3 DNA follows: TGTGCCAGCAGCTTGAGTAGGCCTGCGAACACTGAAGCTTTCTTT. Amino acids: CASSLSRPANTEAFF.

The chain joins TRBV7-2 to TRBJ2-7, with D possibly TRBD1 on 6 matching bases. V lost 5 bases to trimming and J lost 5 bases, with 13 bases between them. The CDR3 covers 13 residues. CDR1 SGHTA and CDR2 FQGNSA come from the germline V gene. CDR3 residues: CASSATGTHEQYF. The DNA for the CDR3 is TGTGCCAGCAGCGCTACAGGGACCCACGAGCAGTACTTC.

This sequence joins TRBV5-1 and TRBJ2-7; TRBD1 aligns across 7 bases. Losses at the gene ends were 6 bases for V and 4 bases for J; bases not matched to a gene: 13. The CDR3 has 15 amino acids. Germline V gene lookup returns CDR1 SGHRS and CDR2 YFSETQ. Here the CDR3 DNA reads TGCGCCAGCAAGCCGAGAGGGACAGAGCTTTACGAGCAGTACTTC. Encoded protein: CASKPRGTELYEQYF.

This clone showed up just a few times. V is TRBV19 and J is TRBJ1-5; no clear D gene. Germline V gene sequence: CDR1 LNHDA, CDR2 SQIVND (reference sequence). The CDR3 runs to 16 residues. V was clipped by 6 bases and J by 1 base, with 16 bases between them. The CDR3 is CASRPNRAQSNQPQHF. The CDR3 DNA reads TGTGCCAGTAGGCCTAATCGGGCGCAGAGCAATCAGCCCCAGCATTTT.

The gene calls are TRBV30 and TRBJ1-1, with 7 bases matching TRBD1. The V gene's germline CDR1 is GTSNPN and CDR2 SVGIG (reference sequence). The trim removed 7 bases at V and 1 base at J, leaving 12 bases unmatched. The CDR3 is 15 amino acids. The CDR3 protein is CALKQTTGKNTEAFF. As DNA, the CDR3 is TGTGCCTTAAAACAGACGACAGGGAAGAACACTGAAGCTTTCTTT.